This passage covers 22 T cell receptor beta chains from one sample sequenced in a study of blood T cell repertoires in COVID-19. Clones were read by immunoSEQ multiplex PCR, and TCRdb kept only the in-frame ones, dropping some. The data hold about 83,000 clones, with roughly nine tenths observed a single time. Material: peripheral blood. The receptors shown here come from a woman aged 45-60 years with active or convalescent COVID-19.

This clone was found once. V is TRBV6-2 or TRBV6-3 and J is TRBJ1-4; the match to TRBD1 covers 7 bases. Germline CDR1 and CDR2: MNHEY and SVGEGT. The V gene end was trimmed by 5 bases and the J gene end by 0 bases; junction bases not matched to a gene: 9. The CDR3 covers 17 residues. In DNA, the CDR3 is TGTGCCAGCAGTACCTGGACAGGACTTGCAACTAATGAAAAACTGTTTTTT. This sequence encodes CASSTWTGLATNEKLFF.

The chain recombines TRBV27 with TRBJ1-5, with TRBD1 matching 8 bases. This CDR3 has 15 residues. Trimming at V came to 6 bases and at J to 0 bases, leaving 4 bases not matched to a gene. Germline V gene sequence: CDR1 MNHEY, CDR2 SMNVEV (reference sequence). The CDR3 sequence is CASSNRGISNQPQHF. CDR3 sequence (DNA): TGTGCCAGCAGCAACAGGGGGATTAGCAATCAGCCCCAGCATTTT.

This chain joins TRBV30 and TRBJ1-1; 7 bases fit TRBD1. V gave up 1 base and J gave up 1 base; unmatched junction bases: 3. The length of the CDR3 is 14 residues. Germline V lookup: CDR1 GTSNPN, CDR2 SVGIG (reference sequence). In nucleotides, the CDR3 is TGTGCCTGGAGTGGGGGACAGCAGAACACTGAAGCTTTCTTT. This encodes CAWSGGQQNTEAFF.

The chain recombines TRBV6-2 or TRBV6-3 with TRBJ1-5; 8 bases match TRBD1. V lost 6 bases and J lost 5; bases outside the gene matches: 12. The CDR3 covers 16 residues. CDR1 and CDR2 (germline): MNHEY, SVGEGT. The CDR3 bases are TGTGCCAGCAGCCGAATCAGTACAGGGGGTGATCAGCCCCAGCATTTT. Its translation: CASSRISTGGDQPQHF.

The DNA for the CDR3 is TGTGCCAGCAGCCAACATCGAGCTAATATGAACACTGAAGCTTTCTTT. This encodes CASSQHRANMNTEAFF. The V gene is TRBV3-1 (or the pseudogene TRBV3-2), the J gene TRBJ1-1, with D unresolved. The germline CDR1 and CDR2 sequences are LGHDT and YNNKEL (reference sequence). V shed 2 bases and J shed 0 bases, with 13 bases lying between them. The CDR3 is made up of 16 amino acids.

This chain links TRBV29-1 with TRBJ2-1; D unresolved. Germline CDR1 and CDR2: SQVTM and ANQGSEA. The CDR3 is 11 residues long. The germline V and J ends were trimmed by 4 bases and 12 bases, with 13 bases remaining between them. The CDR3 nucleotides are TGCAGCGTTGCCGTCGATAAGAGGCAGTTCTTC. It encodes CSVAVDKRQFF.

This chain uses TRBV7-9 with TRBJ2-1; maybe TRBD2 (7 bases). The V end lost 4 bases, the J end lost 9 bases, and 19 bases lay between the germline ends. The CDR3 sequence is 15 residues long. Germline V gives CDR1 SEHNR, CDR2 FQNEAQ (reference sequence). The CDR3 reads CASSSHGGGISEQFF. CDR3 sequence (DNA): TGTGCCAGCAGCTCCCATGGGGGGGGCATTTCTGAGCAGTTCTTC.

This clone was picked up a small number of times. The chain joins TRBV6-5 to TRBJ2-5, with D perhaps TRBD1 (6 bases). V dropped 6 bases and J dropped 5 bases, with 16 bases sitting between them. This CDR3 spans 14 amino acids. The V gene's germline CDR1 is MNHEY and CDR2 SVGAGI. CDR3 sequence reads: CASSQNRARETQYF. CDR3 coding DNA: TGTGCCAGCAGCCAAAACAGGGCGCGGGAGACCCAGTACTTC.

The genes are TRBV2 and TRBJ2-2; 15 nucleotides agree with TRBD2. The germline V gene encodes CDR1 SNHLY and CDR2 FYNNEI. This CDR3 contains 17 residues. J lost 4 bases, V lost 6 bases, and 6 bases had no gene match. In DNA form, the CDR3 reads TGTGCCAGCAGCGGGACTAGCGGGGGGCGTAGCACCGGGGAGCTGTTTTTT. Translating gives CASSGTSGGRSTGELFF. The whole variable domain, filled in from reference TRBV2 and TRBJ2-2, reads EPEVTQTPSHQVTQMGQEVILRCVPISNHLYFYWYRQILGQKVEFLVSFYNNEISEKSEIFDDQFSVERPDGSNFTLKIRSTKLEDSAMYFCASSGTSGGRSTGELFFGEGSRLTVL.

The chain combines TRBV6-4 with TRBJ1-6; 12 bases fit TRBD1. CDR3 length: 16 amino acids. The trim removed 0 bases at V and 14 bases at J, leaving 8 bases unmatched. Germline V gives CDR1 MRHNA, CDR2 SNTAGT. CDR3 protein: CASSDSGQGAASALHF. Here the CDR3 DNA reads TGTGCCAGCAGTGACTCGGGACAGGGGGCCGCTTCGGCCCTCCACTTT.

The genes are TRBV14 and TRBJ1-2; D may be TRBD1 (6 bases). Germline CDR1 and CDR2: SGHDN and FVKESK. Trimming took 6 bases from V and 8 from J, leaving 16 bases between them. There are 13 residues in the CDR3. The CDR3 sequence is CASSRDRIAGYTF. Written as DNA, the CDR3 is TGTGCCAGCAGTCGAGACAGGATCGCCGGCTACACCTTC.

The J gene is TRBJ1-1, the V gene TRBV19; 7 bases align to TRBD1. CDR3 length: 14 amino acids. Per germline, CDR1 LNHDA and CDR2 SQIVND (reference sequence). Trimming cost V 3 bases and J 1 base; bases outside gene matches: 2. CDR3 sequence (DNA): TGTGCCAGTAGTATGGGACAGAAGAACACTGAAGCTTTCTTT. Its protein is CASSMGQKNTEAFF.

This clone was recorded only once. This sequence joins TRBV6-6 and TRBJ2-2; D is uncertain. Germline V gene lookup returns CDR1 MNHNY and CDR2 SVGAGI (reference sequence). V lost 6 bases, J lost 7 bases, and 15 bases lay in between. This CDR3 has 14 amino acids. The CDR3 coding sequence is TGTGCCAGCAGCCCACCAACAGTTGGCGGGGAGCTGTTTTTT. Residues: CASSPPTVGGELFF.

This sequence joins TRBV10-1 and TRBJ1-5; D uncertain. Germline V gene data show CDR1 as WNHNN and CDR2 as SYGVQD (reference sequence). Between the trimmed V and J ends, which lost 6 bases and 2 bases, there was a span of 20 bases. The CDR3 extends over 17 amino acids. The CDR3 nucleotides are TGCGCCAGCAGAGCGGGGAGTCACTCTATTTGCAATCAGCCCCAGCATTTT. This sequence encodes CASRAGSHSICNQPQHF.

V gene TRBV28 combines with J gene TRBJ2-3, with TRBD2 matching over 10 bases. This CDR3 region has 15 residues. J gave up 5 bases and V 6 bases, and 8 bases lay outside the gene matches. The germline gives CDR1 MDHEN, CDR2 SYDVKM. Written as DNA, the CDR3 is TGTGCCAGCAGAAGCGGGGGGGAAGTAGTAGATACGCAGTATTTT. This gives the protein CASRSGGEVVDTQYF.

This chain uses TRBV27 with TRBJ1-2, with 7 bases identical to TRBD1. CDR3 length: 14 amino acids. The ends lost 8 bases at V and 6 bases at J; junction bases unmatched: 12. Per the germline V gene, CDR1 is MNHEY and CDR2 is SMNVEV (reference sequence). The CDR3 region has the DNA TGTGCCAGCCGACCACAGGGGCTCTTTCATGGCTACACCTTC. Protein: CASRPQGLFHGYTF.

V usage is TRBV5-8 and J usage is TRBJ2-5, with D tentatively TRBD2 (5 bases). Germline-derived CDR1 and CDR2 are SGHTS and YDEGEE. V lost 4 bases, J lost 0 bases, and 7 bases lay in between. The CDR3 loop spans 13 amino acids. The CDR3 nucleotides read TGTGCCAGCAGCCGGACTTACCAAGAGACCCAGTACTTC. The encoded protein is CASSRTYQETQYF.

The table lists this clone with a few counts. The chain is built from TRBV19 and TRBJ2-2, with a weak D call TRBD1 (6 bases). CDR1 LNHDA and CDR2 SQIVND come from the germline V gene (reference sequence). Trimming removed 7 bases from V and 7 bases from J, with 16 bases in between. The CDR3 runs 14 residues. CDR3 DNA: TGTGCCAGTAAATGGGGGCTCAGCGACGGGGAGCTGTTTTTT. This sequence encodes CASKWGLSDGELFF.

V is TRBV5-1 and J is TRBJ2-5, with a tentative D call TRBD2 (6 bases). In germline, CDR1 is SGHRS, CDR2 YFSETQ. Trimming stripped 2 bases from V and 2 bases from J, with 10 bases between. CDR3 length equals 14 residues. CDR3 DNA sequence: TGCGCCAGCAGCTTAGGCGGGATTCAAGAGACCCAGTACTTC. It encodes CASSLGGIQETQYF.

The chain uses TRBV7-2 and TRBJ1-2; 8 bases map to TRBD1. The V segment lost 6 bases and the J segment 4 bases; nucleotides outside the gene matches: 10. This CDR3 region has 15 residues. Germline V gives CDR1 SGHTA, CDR2 FQGNSA. The DNA of the CDR3 is TGTGCCAGCAGTAAGGACAGGGCCGAAGGCTATGGCTACACCTTC. Translating it yields CASSKDRAEGYGYTF.

This clone was seen more than once but under ten times. The chain combines TRBV7-2 with TRBJ2-7; a possible D gene is TRBD2 (5 bases). Trimming removed 3 bases from V and 7 bases from J, with 7 bases in between. Germline V gives CDR1 SGHTA, CDR2 FQGNSA. The CDR3 length is 11 residues. The CDR3 region is CASSFTGEQYF. CDR3 DNA: TGTGCCAGCAGCTTCACGGGGGAGCAGTACTTC.

The chain employs TRBV24-1 and TRBJ1-5, with D maybe TRBD1 (5 bases). CDR3 length: 19 amino acids. Trimming stripped 2 bases from V and 2 bases from J, with 21 bases between. The germline V gene has CDR1 KGHDR and CDR2 SFDVKD. The CDR3 bases are TGTGCCACCAGTGATTCCGGGACTTGGGCATATAGCGGCAATCAGCCCCAGCATTTT. Protein sequence: CATSDSGTWAYSGNQPQHF.